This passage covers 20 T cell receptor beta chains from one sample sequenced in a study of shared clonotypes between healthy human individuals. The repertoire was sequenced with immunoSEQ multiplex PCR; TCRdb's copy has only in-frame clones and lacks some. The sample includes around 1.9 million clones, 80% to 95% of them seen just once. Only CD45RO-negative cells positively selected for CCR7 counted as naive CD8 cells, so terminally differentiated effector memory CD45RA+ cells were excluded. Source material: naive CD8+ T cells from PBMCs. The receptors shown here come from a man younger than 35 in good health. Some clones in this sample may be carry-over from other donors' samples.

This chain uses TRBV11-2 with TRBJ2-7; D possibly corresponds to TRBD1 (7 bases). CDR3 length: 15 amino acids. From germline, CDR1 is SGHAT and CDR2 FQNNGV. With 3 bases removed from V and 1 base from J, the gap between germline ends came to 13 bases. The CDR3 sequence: CASSFWRGQSYEQYF. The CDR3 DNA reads TGTGCCAGCAGCTTCTGGAGGGGGCAATCCTACGAGCAGTACTTC.

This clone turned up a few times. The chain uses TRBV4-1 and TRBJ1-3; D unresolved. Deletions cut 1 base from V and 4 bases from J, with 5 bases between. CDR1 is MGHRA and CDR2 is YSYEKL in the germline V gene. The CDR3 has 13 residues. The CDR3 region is CASSQVWGNTIYF. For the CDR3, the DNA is TGCGCCAGCAGCCAAGTATGGGGAAACACCATATATTTT.

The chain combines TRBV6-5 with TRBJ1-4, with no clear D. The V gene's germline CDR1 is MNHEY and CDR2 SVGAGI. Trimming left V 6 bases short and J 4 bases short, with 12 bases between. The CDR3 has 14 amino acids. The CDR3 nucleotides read TGTGCCAGCAGCCCCGTTGAGCGTAATGAAAAACTGTTTTTT. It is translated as CASSPVERNEKLFF.

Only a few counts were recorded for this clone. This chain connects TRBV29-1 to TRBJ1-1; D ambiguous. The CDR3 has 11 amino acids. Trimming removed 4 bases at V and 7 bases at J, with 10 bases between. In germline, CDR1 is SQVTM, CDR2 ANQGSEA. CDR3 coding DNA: TGCAGCGTTGTTGCAGCGGGTGAAGCTTTCTTT. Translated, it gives CSVVAAGEAFF.

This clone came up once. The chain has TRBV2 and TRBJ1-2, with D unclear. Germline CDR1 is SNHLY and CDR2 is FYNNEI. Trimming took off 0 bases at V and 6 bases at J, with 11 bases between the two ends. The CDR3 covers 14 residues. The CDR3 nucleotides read TGTGCCAGCAGTGAAGCGGGTCAGTTAGATGGCTACACCTTC. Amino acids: CASSEAGQLDGYTF.

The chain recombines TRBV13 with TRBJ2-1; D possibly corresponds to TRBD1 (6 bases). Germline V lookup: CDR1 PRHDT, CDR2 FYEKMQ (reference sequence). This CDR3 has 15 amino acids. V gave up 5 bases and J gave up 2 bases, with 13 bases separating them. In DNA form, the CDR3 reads TGTGCCAGCAGCGATCGGACAGTTACCTACAATGAGCAGTTCTTC. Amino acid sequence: CASSDRTVTYNEQFF.

The CDR3 nucleotides are TGTGCCAGCACCGACGGAAGGGAGCTGTTTTTT. This sequence encodes CASTDGRELFF. The J gene is TRBJ2-2, the V gene TRBV7-7; D is unresolved. This CDR3 contains 11 residues. Germline V gives CDR1 SSHAT, CDR2 FNYEAQ (reference sequence). V was shortened by 7 bases and J by 9 bases, with 9 bases between the two germline ends.

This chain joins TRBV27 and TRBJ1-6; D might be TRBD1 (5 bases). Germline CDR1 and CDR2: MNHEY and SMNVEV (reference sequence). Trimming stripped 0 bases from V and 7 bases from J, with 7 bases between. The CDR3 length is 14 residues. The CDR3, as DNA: TGTGCCAGCAGTTTATCGGGGACCAATTCACCCCTCCACTTT. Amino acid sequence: CASSLSGTNSPLHF.

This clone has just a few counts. The CDR3 is CARDGHYYEQYF. The CDR3 DNA is TGTGCCAGGGACGGACACTACTACGAGCAGTACTTC. The chain is built from TRBV28 and TRBJ2-7; tentatively, D is TRBD1 (5 bases). This CDR3 comprises 12 residues. Germline values: CDR1 MDHEN, CDR2 SYDVKM. The V and J ends lost 9 bases and 3 bases respectively, with 12 bases between them.

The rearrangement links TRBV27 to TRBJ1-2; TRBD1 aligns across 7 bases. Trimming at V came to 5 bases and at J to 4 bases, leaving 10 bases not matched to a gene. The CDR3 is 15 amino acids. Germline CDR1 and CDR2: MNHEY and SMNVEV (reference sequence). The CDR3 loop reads CASSPMTGLGYGYTF. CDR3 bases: TGTGCCAGCAGTCCGATGACAGGGCTCGGCTATGGCTACACCTTC.

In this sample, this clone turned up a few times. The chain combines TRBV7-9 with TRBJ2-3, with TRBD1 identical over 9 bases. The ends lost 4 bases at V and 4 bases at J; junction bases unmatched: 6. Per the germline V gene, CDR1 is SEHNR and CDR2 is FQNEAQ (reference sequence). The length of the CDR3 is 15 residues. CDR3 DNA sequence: TGTGCCAGCAGCTCGGGGGACAGGGCGGCAGATACGCAGTATTTT. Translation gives CASSSGDRAADTQYF.

For the CDR3, the DNA is TGTGCCAGCAGCGTAGCCACAGGGGGCCGTTACGAGCAGTACTTC. This codes for CASSVATGGRYEQYF. The rearrangement joins TRBV9 to TRBJ2-7; TRBD1 matches at 9 bases. There are 15 residues in the CDR3. Germline V gene data show CDR1 as SGDLS and CDR2 as YYNGEE. Trimming removed 0 bases from V and 4 bases from J; junction bases left unmatched: 5.

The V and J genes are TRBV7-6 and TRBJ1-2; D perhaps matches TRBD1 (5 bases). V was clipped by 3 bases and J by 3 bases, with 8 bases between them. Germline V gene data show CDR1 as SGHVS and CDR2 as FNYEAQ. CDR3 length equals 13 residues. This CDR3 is CASSFQGDYGYTF. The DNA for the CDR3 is TGTGCCAGCAGCTTCCAGGGAGACTATGGCTACACCTTC. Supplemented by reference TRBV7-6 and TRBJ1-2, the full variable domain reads GAGVSQSPRYKVTKRGQDVALRCDPISGHVSLYWYRQALGQGPEFLTYFNYEAQQDKSGLPNDRFSAERPEGSISTLTIQRTEQRDSAMYRCASSFQGDYGYTFGSGTRLTVV.

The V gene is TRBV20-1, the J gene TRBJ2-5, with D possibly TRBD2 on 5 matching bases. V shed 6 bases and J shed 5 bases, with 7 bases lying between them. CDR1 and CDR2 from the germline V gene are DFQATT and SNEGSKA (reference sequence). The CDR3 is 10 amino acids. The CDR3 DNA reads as TGCAGTGCACCGGGGGAGACCCAGTACTTC. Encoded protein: CSAPGETQYF.

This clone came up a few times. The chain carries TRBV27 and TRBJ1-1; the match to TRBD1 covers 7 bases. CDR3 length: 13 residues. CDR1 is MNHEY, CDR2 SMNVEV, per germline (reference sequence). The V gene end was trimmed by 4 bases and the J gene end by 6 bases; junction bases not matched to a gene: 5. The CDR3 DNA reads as TGTGCCAGCAGTTCGAGGGACAGCCCTGAAGCTTTCTTT. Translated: CASSSRDSPEAFF.

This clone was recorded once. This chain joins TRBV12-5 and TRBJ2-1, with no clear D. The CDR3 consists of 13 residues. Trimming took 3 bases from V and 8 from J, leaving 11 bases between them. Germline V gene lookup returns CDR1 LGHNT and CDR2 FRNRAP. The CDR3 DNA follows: TGTGCTAGTGGTTTAGGTCAGCGCGATGAGCAGTTCTTC. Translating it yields CASGLGQRDEQFF.

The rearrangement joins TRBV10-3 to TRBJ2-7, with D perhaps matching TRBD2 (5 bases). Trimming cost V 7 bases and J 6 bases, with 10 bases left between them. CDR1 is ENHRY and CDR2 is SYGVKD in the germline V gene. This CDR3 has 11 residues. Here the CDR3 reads CAINAGGEQYF. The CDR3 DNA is TGTGCCATCAATGCGGGCGGCGAGCAGTACTTC.

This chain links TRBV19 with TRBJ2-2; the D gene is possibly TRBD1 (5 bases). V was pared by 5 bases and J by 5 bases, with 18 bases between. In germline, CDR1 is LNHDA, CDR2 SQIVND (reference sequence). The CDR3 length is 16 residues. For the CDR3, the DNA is TGTGCCAGTAGTCCCCAGAGCAGGGTTTGGACCGGGGAGCTGTTTTTT. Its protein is CASSPQSRVWTGELFF.

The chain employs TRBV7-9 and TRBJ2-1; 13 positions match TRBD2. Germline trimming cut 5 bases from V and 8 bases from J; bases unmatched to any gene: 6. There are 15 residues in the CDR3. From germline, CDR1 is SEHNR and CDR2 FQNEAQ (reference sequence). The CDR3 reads CASSVTSGRGHEQFF. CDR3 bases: TGTGCCAGCAGCGTTACTAGCGGGAGGGGACATGAGCAGTTCTTC.

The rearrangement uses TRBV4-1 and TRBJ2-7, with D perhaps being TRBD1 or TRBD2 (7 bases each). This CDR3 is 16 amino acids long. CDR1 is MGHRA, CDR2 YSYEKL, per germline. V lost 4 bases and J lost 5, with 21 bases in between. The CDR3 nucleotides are TGCGCCAGCAGCCCTGTAGGGAGGGGGCAGCTCCACGAGCAGTACTTC. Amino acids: CASSPVGRGQLHEQYF.